This TCR beta chain appears in the sequencing data of a study of cytomegalovirus exposure and HLA in healthy donors. This clone was seen more than once but under ten times. What it recognizes is unknown. General study findings and limits: Cytomegalovirus status was reportedly diagnosed by the classifier with high specificity and sensitivity.

60 Vbeta and 13 Jbeta primers were used in PCR. Sequencing used immunoSEQ multiplex PCR; TCRdb keeps in-frame clones, though not all of them. The data show some 160,000 clones, with approximately 80% seen just once and about 6.3% held by the top ten. The receptor was isolated from a male donor in good health and CMV-seropositive. The sequenced sample was PBMCs.

This CDR3 reads CASSKTTGELFF. CDR3 sequence (DNA): TGTGCCAGCAGTAAAACTACCGGGGAGCTGTTTTTT. The rearrangement links TRBV21-1 to TRBJ2-2; the table's D gene call, TRBD2, was not cross checked with the DNA. TRBV21-1 is noted as a pseudogene. The CDR3 has 12 residues.